This T cell receptor (beta chain) is from a study of breast tumors, draining lymph nodes, adjacent tissues listed by TCRdb under 2016. Study-level background: In breast cancer patients, the study compared the TCR beta repertoires of tumor, adjacent nontumor tissue and axillary lymph nodes. The study was designed to assess the relationships and possible T-cell exchange between tumor, surrounding tissue and draining lymph node repertoires in human breast cancer.

Instrument on record: Illumina HiSeq 2000. TCR beta chain libraries were generated through multiplex PCR amplification. High-throughput sequencing was used to analyze the amplified TCR beta chain products. The raw public reads went through TCRdb reprocessing: fastp at Q25, MiXCR clone calling, in-frame beta chains kept. Here each entry gathers all rows of one CDR3 protein and keeps the most common genes and DNA. In all, the sample holds about 89,000 distinct CDR3 sequences, and about 27% of those were seen once. The biggest ten clones account for 8.1% of the sample. With regard to this clonotype: Its antigen specificity is not known. No per-base quality is available; no much larger clone lies one base away.

Summary of the overall study and its limitations: Tumor T-cell repertoires showed less diversity than lymph node repertoires and more diversity than nontumor tissue repertoires, and tumor T-cell repertoires showed preferential V and J gene usage. The data were judged consistent with most tumor T cells deriving from the lymph node and then expanding within tumor tissue. Rather than being directly demonstrated, the conclusion that tumor T cells originate in lymph nodes was presented as consistent with a hypothesis. The similarity between tumor and nontumor tissue repertoires was significantly greater in luminal-like breast cancer than in basal-like breast cancer.

Lymph node samples were obtained from the axillary draining lymph nodes of breast cancer patients. Counted from cysteine to phenylalanine, this CDR3 has 15 amino acids. Only the CDR3 portion is preserved as DNA: 45 bases, with reading frame beginning at the first base. Reading the germline V gene gives CDR1 KGHSH and CDR2 LQKENI. Between the V and J ends, shortened by 2 bases and 6 bases respectively, the junction contains 14 bases. Material for sequencing was axillary lymph node tissue. This TCR was sampled from a female donor with breast cancer. Some clones in this sample may be carry-over from other donors' samples. The receptor chain draws on TRBV18 and TRBJ1-5; the best D guess is TRBD1, with 5 bases matching. The DNA sequence follows: TGTGCCAGCTCACCAGGGACCCAGGCGGGTCAGCCCCAGCATTTT. Its protein product is CASSPGTQAGQPQHF.